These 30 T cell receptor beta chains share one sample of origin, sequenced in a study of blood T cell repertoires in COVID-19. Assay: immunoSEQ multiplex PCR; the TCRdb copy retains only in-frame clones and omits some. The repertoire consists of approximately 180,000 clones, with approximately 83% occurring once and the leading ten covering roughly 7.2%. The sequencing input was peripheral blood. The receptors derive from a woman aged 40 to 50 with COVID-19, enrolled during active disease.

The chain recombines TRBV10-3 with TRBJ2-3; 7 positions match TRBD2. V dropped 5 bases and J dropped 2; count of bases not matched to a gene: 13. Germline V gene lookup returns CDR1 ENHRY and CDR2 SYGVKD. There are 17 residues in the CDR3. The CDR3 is CAISRVEVSGYTDTQYF. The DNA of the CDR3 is TGTGCCATCAGTCGAGTAGAGGTTAGCGGGTACACAGATACGCAGTATTTT.

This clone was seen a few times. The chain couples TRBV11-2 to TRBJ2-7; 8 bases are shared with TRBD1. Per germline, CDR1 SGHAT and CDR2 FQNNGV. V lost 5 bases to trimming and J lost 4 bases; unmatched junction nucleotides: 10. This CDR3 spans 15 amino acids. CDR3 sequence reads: CASSPSGQALYEQYF. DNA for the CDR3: TGTGCCAGCAGCCCCTCGGGACAGGCCCTTTACGAGCAGTACTTC.

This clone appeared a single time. Here the CDR3 reads CASSEGRDGYTF. The CDR3 nucleotides are TGTGCCAGCAGTGAAGGCAGGGATGGCTACACCTTC. The chain employs TRBV12-3 or TRBV12-4 and TRBJ1-2; D possibly corresponds to TRBD1 (5 bases). The CDR3 contains 12 residues. Trimming left V 5 bases short and J 6 bases short, with 10 bases between.

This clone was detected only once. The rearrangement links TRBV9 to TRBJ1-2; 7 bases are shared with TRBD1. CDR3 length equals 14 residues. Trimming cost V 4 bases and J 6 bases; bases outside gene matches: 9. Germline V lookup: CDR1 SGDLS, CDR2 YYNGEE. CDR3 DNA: TGTGCCAGCAGCCAACCGGGACAGTTAAATGGCTACACCTTC. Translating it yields CASSQPGQLNGYTF. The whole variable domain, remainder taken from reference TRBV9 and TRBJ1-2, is DSGVTQTPKHLITATGQRVTLRCSPRSGDLSVYWYQQSLDQGLQFLIQYYNGEERAKGNILERFSAQQFPDLHSELNLSSLELGDSALYFCASSQPGQLNGYTFGSGTRLTVV.

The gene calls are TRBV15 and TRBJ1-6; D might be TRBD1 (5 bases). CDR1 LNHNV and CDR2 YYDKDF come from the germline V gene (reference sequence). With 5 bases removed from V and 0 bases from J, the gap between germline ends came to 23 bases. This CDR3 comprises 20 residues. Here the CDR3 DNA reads TGTGCCACCAGCGGGCCCCTAAGGGGCCCCATAAGCTCCTATAATTCACCCCTCCACTTT. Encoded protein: CATSGPLRGPISSYNSPLHF.

In nucleotides, the CDR3 is TGTGCCAGCAGTTACCGGTACAGGTTTTCAAACACTGAAGCTTTCTTT. This translates into CASSYRYRFSNTEAFF. This rearrangement joins TRBV6-2 or TRBV6-3 to TRBJ1-1, with D possibly being TRBD1 (5 bases). There are 16 residues in the CDR3. V was shortened by 2 bases and J by 2 bases, with 15 bases between the two germline ends. Germline CDR1 is MNHEY and CDR2 is SVGEGT.

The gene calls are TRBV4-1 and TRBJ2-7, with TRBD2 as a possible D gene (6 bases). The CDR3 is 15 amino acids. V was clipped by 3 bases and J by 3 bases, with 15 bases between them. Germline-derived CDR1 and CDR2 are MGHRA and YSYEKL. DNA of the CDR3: TGCGCCAGCAGCCACCCGGGACTCACCTACTACGAGCAGTACTTC. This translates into CASSHPGLTYYEQYF.

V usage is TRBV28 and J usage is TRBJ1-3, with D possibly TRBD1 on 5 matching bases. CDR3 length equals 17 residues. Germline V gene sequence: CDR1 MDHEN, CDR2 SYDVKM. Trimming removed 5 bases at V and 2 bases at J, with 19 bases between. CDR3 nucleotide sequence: TGTGCCAGCAGTCCCGTGGGGGGGTGGATCCCTGGAAACACCATATATTTT. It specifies CASSPVGGWIPGNTIYF.

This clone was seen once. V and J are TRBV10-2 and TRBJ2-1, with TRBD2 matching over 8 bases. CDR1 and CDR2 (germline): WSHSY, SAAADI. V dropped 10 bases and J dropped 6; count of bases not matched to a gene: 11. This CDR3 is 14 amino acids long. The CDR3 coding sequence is TGCGCCACTAACGGGGGGGACGGGGTCAATGAGCAGTTCTTC. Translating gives CATNGGDGVNEQFF.

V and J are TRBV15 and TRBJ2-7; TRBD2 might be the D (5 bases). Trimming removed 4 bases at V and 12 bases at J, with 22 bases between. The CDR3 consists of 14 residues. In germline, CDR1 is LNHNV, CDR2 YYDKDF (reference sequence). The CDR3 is CATSTGVAEVAWYF. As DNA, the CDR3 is TGTGCCACCAGCACCGGGGTAGCAGAAGTTGCCTGGTACTTC.

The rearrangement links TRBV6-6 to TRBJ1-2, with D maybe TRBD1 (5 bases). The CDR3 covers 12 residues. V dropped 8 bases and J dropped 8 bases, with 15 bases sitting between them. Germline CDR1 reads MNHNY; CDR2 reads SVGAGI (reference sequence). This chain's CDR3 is CASRRVDGGYTF. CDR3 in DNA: TGTGCCAGCCGCAGGGTGGACGGGGGCTACACCTTC.

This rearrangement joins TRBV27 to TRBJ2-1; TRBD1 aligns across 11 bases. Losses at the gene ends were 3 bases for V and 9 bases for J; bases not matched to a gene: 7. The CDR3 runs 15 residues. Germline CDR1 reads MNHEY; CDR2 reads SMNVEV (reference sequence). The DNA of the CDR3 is TGTGCCAGCAGTTTTATGGACAGGGGGCAAATTGAGCAGTTCTTC. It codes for CASSFMDRGQIEQFF.

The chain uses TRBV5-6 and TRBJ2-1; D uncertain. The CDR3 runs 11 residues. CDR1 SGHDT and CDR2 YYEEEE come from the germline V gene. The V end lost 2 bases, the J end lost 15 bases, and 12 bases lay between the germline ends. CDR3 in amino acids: CASSLGSRRFF. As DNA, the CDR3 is TGTGCCAGCAGCTTAGGCTCGAGGCGGTTCTTC.

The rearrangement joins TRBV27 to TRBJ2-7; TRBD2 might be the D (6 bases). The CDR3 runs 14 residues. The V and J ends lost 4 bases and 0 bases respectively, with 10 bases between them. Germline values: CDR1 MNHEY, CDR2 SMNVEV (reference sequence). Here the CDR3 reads CASSSWTTSYEQYF. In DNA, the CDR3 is TGTGCCAGCAGTTCCTGGACTACCTCCTACGAGCAGTACTTC.

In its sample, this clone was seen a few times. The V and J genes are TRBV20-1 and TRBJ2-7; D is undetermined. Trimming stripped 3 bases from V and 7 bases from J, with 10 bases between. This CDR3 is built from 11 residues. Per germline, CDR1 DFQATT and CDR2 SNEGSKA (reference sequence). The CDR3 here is CSASRSNEQYF. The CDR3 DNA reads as TGCAGTGCTAGTCGGAGTAATGAGCAGTACTTC.

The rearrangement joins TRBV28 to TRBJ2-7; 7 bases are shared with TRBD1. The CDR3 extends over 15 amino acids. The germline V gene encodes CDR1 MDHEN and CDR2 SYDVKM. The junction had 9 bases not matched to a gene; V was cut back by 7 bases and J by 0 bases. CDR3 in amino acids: CASISRDRVSYEQYF. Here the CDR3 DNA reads TGTGCCAGCATTAGTCGGGACAGAGTCTCCTACGAGCAGTACTTC.

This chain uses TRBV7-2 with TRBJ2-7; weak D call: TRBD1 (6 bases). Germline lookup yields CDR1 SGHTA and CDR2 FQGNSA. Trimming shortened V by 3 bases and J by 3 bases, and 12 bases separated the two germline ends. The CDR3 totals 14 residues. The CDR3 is CASSLMKGDYEQYF. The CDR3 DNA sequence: TGTGCCAGCAGCTTGATGAAGGGGGACTACGAGCAGTACTTC.

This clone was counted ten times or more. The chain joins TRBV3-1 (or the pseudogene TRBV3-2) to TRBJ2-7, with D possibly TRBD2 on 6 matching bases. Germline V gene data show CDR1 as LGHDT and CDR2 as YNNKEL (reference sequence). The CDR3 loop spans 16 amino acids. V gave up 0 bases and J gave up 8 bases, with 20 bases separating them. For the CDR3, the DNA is TGTGCCAGCAGCCAAGAAGTGGGAGGCGAATTTAGGAAGCAGTACTTC. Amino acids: CASSQEVGGEFRKQYF.

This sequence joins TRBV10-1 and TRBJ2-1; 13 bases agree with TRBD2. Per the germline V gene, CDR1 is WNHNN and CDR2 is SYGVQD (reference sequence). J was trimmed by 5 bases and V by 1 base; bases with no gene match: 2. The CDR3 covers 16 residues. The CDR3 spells CASSEFGTSGNNEQFF. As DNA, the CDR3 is TGCGCCAGCAGTGAGTTCGGGACTAGCGGGAACAATGAGCAGTTCTTC.

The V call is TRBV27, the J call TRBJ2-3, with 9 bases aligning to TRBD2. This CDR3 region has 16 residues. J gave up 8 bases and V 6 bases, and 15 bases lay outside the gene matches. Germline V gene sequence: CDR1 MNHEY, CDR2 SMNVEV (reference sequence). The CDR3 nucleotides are TGTGCCAGCAGCTCGAATGGGCCTAGCGGGATTGTTACGCAGTATTTT. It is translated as CASSSNGPSGIVTQYF.

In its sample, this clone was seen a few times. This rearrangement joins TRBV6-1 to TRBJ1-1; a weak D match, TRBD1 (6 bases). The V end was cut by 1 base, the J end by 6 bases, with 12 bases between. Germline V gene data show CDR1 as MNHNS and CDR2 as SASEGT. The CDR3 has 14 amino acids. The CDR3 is CASSEEQGTPEAFF. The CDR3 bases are TGTGCCAGCAGTGAAGAGCAGGGGACCCCTGAAGCTTTCTTT.

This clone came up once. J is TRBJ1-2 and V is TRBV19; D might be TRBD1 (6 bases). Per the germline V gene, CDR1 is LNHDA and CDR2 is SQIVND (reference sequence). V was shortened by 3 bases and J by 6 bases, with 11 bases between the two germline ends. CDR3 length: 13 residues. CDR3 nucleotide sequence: TGTGCCAGTAGTATCTGGACAGAGGATGGCTACACCTTC. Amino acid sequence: CASSIWTEDGYTF. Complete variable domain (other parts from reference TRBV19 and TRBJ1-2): DGGITQSPKYLFRKEGQNVTLSCEQNLNHDAMYWYRQDPGQGLRLIYYSQIVNDFQKGDIAEGYSVSREKKESFPLTVTSAQKNPTAFYLCASSIWTEDGYTFGSGTRLTVV.

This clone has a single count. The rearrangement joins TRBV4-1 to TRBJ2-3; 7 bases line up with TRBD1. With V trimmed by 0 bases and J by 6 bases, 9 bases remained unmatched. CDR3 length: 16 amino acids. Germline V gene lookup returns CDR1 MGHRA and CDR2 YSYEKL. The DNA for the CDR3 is TGCGCCAGCAGCCAAGATCCTTGGCCAGGGGGTGATACGCAGTATTTT. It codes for CASSQDPWPGGDTQYF.

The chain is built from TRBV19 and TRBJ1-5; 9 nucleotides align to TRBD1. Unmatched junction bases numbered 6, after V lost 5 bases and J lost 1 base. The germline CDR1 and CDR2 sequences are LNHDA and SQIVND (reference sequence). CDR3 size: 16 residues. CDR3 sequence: CASSGNRGRSNQPQHF. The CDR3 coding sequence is TGTGCCAGTAGTGGAAACAGGGGGCGCAGCAATCAGCCCCAGCATTTT.

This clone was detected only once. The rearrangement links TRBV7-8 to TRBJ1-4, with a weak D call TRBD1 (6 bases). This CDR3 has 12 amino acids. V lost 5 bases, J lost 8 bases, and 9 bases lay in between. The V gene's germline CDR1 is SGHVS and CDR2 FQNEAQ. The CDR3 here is CASSQGMEKLFF. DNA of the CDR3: TGTGCCAGCAGCCAGGGGATGGAAAAACTGTTTTTT.

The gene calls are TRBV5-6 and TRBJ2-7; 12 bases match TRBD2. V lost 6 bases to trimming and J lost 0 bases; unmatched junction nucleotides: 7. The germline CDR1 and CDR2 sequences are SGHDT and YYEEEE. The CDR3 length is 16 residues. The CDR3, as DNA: TGTGCCAGCAAGCGACTAGCGGGAGTGGGCTCCTACGAGCAGTACTTC. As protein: CASKRLAGVGSYEQYF.

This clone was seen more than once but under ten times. The CDR3 loop is CASRVFEGAGNTIYF. The CDR3 bases are TGCGCCAGCAGGGTCTTCGAGGGAGCTGGAAACACCATATATTTT. This chain uses TRBV5-1 with TRBJ1-3; D is uncertain. Germline CDR1 SGHRS, CDR2 YFSETQ. The CDR3 spans 15 residues. Deletions cut 5 bases from V and 2 bases from J, with 14 bases between.

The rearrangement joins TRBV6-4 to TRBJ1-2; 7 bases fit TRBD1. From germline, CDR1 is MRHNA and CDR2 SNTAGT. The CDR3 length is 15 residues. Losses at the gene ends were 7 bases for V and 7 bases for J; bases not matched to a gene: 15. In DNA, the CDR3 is TGTGCCAGCACCCAAATAGGGGGCGCTTCGGGTGGCTACACCTTC. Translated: CASTQIGGASGGYTF.

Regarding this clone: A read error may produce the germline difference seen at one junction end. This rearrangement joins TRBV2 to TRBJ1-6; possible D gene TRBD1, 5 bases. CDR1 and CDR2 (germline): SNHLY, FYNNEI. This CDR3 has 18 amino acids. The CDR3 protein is CASSEGTVYSSYNSPLHF. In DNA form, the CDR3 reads TGTGCCAGCAGCGAAGGGACTGTTTACAGCTCCTATAATTCACCCCTCCACTTT.

The CDR3, as DNA: TGTGCCAGTACCCCACTCCGGGACAGGGGGCTTCAGCCCCAGCATTTT. This sequence encodes CASTPLRDRGLQPQHF. This chain connects TRBV19 to TRBJ1-5; 12 positions match TRBD1. Germline V gives CDR1 LNHDA, CDR2 SQIVND (reference sequence). Unmatched junction bases numbered 10, after V lost 7 bases and J lost 6 bases. This CDR3 is built from 16 residues.